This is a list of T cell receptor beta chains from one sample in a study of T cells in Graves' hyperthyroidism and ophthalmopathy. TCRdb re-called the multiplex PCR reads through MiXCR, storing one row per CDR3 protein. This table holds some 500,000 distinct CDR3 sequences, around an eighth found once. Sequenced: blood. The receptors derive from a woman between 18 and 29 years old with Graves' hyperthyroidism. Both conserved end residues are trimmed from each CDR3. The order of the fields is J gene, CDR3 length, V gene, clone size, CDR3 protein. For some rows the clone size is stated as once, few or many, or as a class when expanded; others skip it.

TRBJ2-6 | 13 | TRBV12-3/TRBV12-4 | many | ASSFLGSGANVLT
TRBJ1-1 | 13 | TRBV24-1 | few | ATSDRGQGLTEAF
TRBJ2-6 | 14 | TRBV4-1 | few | ASSQATSSGANVLT
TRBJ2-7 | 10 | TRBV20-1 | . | SARTASYEQY
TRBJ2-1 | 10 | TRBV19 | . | ASSIAINEQF
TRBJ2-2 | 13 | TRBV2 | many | ASSRLAGDTGELF
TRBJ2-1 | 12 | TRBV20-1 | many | SARLAPTGGEQF
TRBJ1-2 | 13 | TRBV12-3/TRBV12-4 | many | ASSPTTGARSGYT
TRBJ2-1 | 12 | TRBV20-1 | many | SARGSSGRNEQF
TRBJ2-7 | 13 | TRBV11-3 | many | ASSAPSQFAYEQY
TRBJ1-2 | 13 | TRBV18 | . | ASSPPAGAGYGYT
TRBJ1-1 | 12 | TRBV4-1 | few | ASSHPGGTTEAF
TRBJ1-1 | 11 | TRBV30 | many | AWSSGQYTEAF
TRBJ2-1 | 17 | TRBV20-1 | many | SAEVFGGRARRVANEQF
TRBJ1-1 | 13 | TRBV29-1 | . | SVLPGTVIGTEAF
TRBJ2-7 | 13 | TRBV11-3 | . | ASSLGEGALREQY
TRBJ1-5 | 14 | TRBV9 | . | ASSVEQPQDNQPQH
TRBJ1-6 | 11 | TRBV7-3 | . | ASSFFRGSPLH
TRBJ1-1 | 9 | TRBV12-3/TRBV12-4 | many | ASTAGQKAF
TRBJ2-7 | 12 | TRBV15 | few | ATSRGQGGREQY
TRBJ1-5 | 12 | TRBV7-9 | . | AISLVNSNQPQH
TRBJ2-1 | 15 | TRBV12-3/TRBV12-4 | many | ASSLGGLPSSYNEQF
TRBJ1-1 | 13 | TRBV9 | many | ASSVELQGNTEAF
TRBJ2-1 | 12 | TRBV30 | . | AWKGGPSYNEQF
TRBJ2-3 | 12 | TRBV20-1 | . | SARTSGRKDTQY
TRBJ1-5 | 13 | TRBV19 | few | ASSTPPDSNQPQH
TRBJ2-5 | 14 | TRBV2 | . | ASSARTSGRQETQC
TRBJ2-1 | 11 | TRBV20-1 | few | SATVVRRNEQF
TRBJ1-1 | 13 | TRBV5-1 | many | ASSGWVGMNTEAF
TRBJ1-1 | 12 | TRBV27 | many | ASSLSGSNTEAF
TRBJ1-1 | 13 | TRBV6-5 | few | ASSYSSGPNTEAF
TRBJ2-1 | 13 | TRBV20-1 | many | SARDFTSGDNEQF
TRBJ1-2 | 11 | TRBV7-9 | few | ASSSRESAGYT
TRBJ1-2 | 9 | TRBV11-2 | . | ASSLEDGYT
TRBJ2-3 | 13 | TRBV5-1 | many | ASSSLAESTDTQY
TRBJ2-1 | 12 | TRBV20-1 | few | SAGASGLYNEQF
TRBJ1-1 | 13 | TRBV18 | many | ASSPGQGENTEAF
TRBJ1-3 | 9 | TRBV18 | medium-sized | ASSPGNTIY
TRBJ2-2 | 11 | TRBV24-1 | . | ATSGPLTGELF
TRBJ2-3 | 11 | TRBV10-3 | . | AISTERQNTQY
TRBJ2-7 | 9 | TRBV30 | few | AWGTAYEQY
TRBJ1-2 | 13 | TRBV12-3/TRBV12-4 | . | ASSGQGYSSWGYT
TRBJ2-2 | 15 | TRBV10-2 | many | ASREISGRTNTGELF
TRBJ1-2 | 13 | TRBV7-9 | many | ASSRPDREDYGYT
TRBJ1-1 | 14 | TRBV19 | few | ASTTPWKGENTEAF
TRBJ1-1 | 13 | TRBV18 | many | ASSPPDRVRTEAF
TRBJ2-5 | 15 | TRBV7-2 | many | ASSLGGSGSRAETQY
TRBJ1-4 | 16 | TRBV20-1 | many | SARVSVYRDRGREKLF
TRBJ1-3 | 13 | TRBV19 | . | ASSAGTASGNTIY